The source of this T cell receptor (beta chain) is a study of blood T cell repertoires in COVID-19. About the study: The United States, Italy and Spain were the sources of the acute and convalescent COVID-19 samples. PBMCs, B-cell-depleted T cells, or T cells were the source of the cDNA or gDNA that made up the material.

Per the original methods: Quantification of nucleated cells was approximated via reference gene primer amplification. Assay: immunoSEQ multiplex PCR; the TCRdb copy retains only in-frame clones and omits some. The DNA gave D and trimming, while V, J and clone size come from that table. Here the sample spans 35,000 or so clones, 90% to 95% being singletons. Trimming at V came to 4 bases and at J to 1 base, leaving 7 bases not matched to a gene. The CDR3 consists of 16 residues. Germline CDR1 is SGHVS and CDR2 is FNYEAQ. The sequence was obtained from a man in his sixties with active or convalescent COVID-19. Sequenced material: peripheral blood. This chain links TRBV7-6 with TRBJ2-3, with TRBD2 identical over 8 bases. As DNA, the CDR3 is TGTGCCAGCAGCTCATCAGCGGGAGCGGGCACAGATACGCAGTATTTT. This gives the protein CASSSSAGAGTDTQYF.